This T cell receptor beta chain was captured by sequencing in a study of T cells in Graves' hyperthyroidism and ophthalmopathy. This CDR3 has 13 amino acids. Trimming shortened V by 0 bases and J by 8 bases, and 13 bases separated the two germline ends. The germline CDR1 and CDR2 sequences are DFQATT and SNEGSKA (reference sequence). TCR beta CDR3 regions were amplified from RNA. During a first-round RT-PCR of the TCR CDR3, the HTBI primer set was used. Each CDR3 protein is one row after TCRdb ran MiXCR on the multiplex PCR reads. Among roughly 550,000 distinct CDR3 sequences, about 16% were seen once, and the ten largest hold about 29%.

The sequence derives from a woman in her 30s with Graves' ophthalmopathy. The sample was blood. The chain employs TRBV20-1 and TRBJ1-2; D not certain. As DNA, the CDR3 is TGCAGTGCTAGAGAAGAGGGTAGTATGGGCTACACCTTC. Protein: CSAREEGSMGYTF.